Following are 10 T cell receptor beta chains from one sample sequenced in a study of low-dose radiotherapy and immunotherapy resistance in tumors (dated by TCRdb to 2021 to 2024). Instrument on record: Illumina HiSeq 2500. First-strand cDNA was synthesized using Superscript III and a set of TRAV- and TRBV-specific primers, so that both TCRalpha and TCRbeta chains were covered. TCRs were amplified with Phusion for about 20 PCR cycles using a constant-region primer together with the adapter attached to the V primers. TCRdb itself trimmed the public reads at Q25 with fastp, ran MiXCR and retained productive beta chains. Each CDR3 protein appears once, grouped with its most common genes and DNA. In all, the sample holds 60,000 to 75,000 distinct CDR3 sequences, and 26% of those were seen once. The ten largest account for 6.6% of the sample. What this sample's time point label stands for: before trial treatment.

The sample consisted of PBMCs, taken before treatment. The receptors originated from a male donor with rectosigmoid adenocarcinoma.

This clonotype was counted many times. J is TRBJ2-7 and V is TRBV7-6; 10 nucleotides agree with TRBD1. V lost 0 bases, J lost 7 bases, and 6 bases stayed unmatched. The germline V gene has CDR1 SGHVS and CDR2 FNYEAQ. CDR3 length: 15 amino acids. The CDR3 sequence is CASSLAGTGEREQYF. The CDR3 DNA sequence: TGTGCCAGCAGCTTAGCCGGGACAGGGGAGCGTGAGCAGTACTTC.

V gene TRBV3-1 combines with J gene TRBJ1-1; unclear D gene. CDR3 size: 13 residues. Trimming pared 6 bases from V and 4 bases from J, leaving 12 bases between. From germline, CDR1 is LGHDT and CDR2 YNNKEL (reference sequence). CDR3: CASSFRGITEAFF. The CDR3 nucleotides read TGTGCCAGCAGTTTCCGGGGTATCACTGAAGCTTTCTTT.

In its sample, this clonotype ranks as medium-sized. The chain links TRBV28 to TRBJ1-1; 7 nucleotides align to TRBD1. V dropped 7 bases and J dropped 8; count of bases not matched to a gene: 16. Germline lookup yields CDR1 MDHEN and CDR2 SYDVKM. This CDR3 comprises 15 residues. CDR3 residues: CASTVTGTALTEAFF. Written as DNA, the CDR3 is TGTGCCAGCACCGTCACGGGGACAGCCCTAACCGAAGCTTTCTTT.

Only a few counts were recorded for this clonotype. This chain links TRBV18 with TRBJ2-1; TRBD2 agrees at 10 bases. The CDR3 runs to 15 residues. The germline V gene has CDR1 KGHSH and CDR2 LQKENI. Losses at the gene ends were 5 bases for V and 0 bases for J; bases not matched to a gene: 1. The CDR3 here is CASSSSGSSYNEQFF. CDR3 DNA: TGTGCCAGCTCATCTAGCGGGAGCTCCTACAATGAGCAGTTCTTC.

This clonotype was detected many times. The chain links TRBV10-3 to TRBJ1-4; D not certain. This CDR3 is 13 amino acids long. CDR1 is ENHRY and CDR2 is SYGVKD in the germline V gene. The V end was cut by 6 bases, the J end by 4 bases, with 9 bases between. CDR3 nucleotide sequence: TGTGCCATCAGGCAGGTGGTTAATGAAAAACTGTTTTTT. It yields the protein CAIRQVVNEKLFF.

A word on this clonotype: A far larger clone is just one base off, so this is likely a read error. J is TRBJ1-1 and V is TRBV7-9, with 7 bases identical to TRBD1. CDR3 length: 14 amino acids. Per the germline V gene, CDR1 is SEHNR and CDR2 is FQNEAQ (reference sequence). CDR3 in amino acids: CTSSFPGQLTEAFF. DNA for the CDR3: TGTACCAGCAGCTTCCCGGGACAGCTCACTGAAGCTTTCTTT.

The V call is TRBV5-1, the J call TRBJ2-1; possibly TRBD2 for D (5 bases). V was pared by 3 bases and J by 0 bases, with 19 bases between. This CDR3 region has 18 residues. Germline CDR1 and CDR2: SGHRS and YFSETQ. CDR3 coding DNA: TGCGCCAGCAGCTCTGCGGGTAGCGCCCTGAGCTCCTACAATGAGCAGTTCTTC. It translates to CASSSAGSALSSYNEQFF.

The chain links TRBV29-1 to TRBJ2-6; D remains unclear. CDR1 and CDR2 from the germline V gene are SQVTM and ANQGSEA. The germline V and J ends were trimmed by 4 bases and 4 bases, with 17 bases remaining between them. There are 16 residues in the CDR3. CDR3 DNA: TGCAGCGTTGCTTACGGATCAGGACGAGGGGCCAACGTCCTGACTTTC. It codes for CSVAYGSGRGANVLTF.

The CDR3 reads CASSFSTSGQYSTLSYEQYF. The CDR3 DNA follows: TGTGCCAGCAGTTTTAGCACGTCGGGACAGTACAGTACACTCTCCTACGAGCAGTACTTC. The chain combines TRBV28 with TRBJ2-7; TRBD1 agrees at 7 bases. With 3 bases clipped from V and 0 bases from J, the junction kept 20 bases outside the gene matches. The CDR3 runs 20 residues. CDR1 is MDHEN and CDR2 is SYDVKM in the germline V gene.

The chain uses TRBV5-5 and TRBJ2-3; 11 bases agree with TRBD2. The CDR3 spans 16 residues. The V and J ends lost 0 bases and 5 bases, in that order; junction bases with no gene match: 5. Looked up from germline, CDR1 is SGHKS and CDR2 is YYEKEE (reference sequence). For the CDR3, the DNA is TGTGCCAGCAGCTTGGTCGTAGCGGGGGGGCAAGATACGCAGTATTTT. Amino acid sequence: CASSLVVAGGQDTQYF.